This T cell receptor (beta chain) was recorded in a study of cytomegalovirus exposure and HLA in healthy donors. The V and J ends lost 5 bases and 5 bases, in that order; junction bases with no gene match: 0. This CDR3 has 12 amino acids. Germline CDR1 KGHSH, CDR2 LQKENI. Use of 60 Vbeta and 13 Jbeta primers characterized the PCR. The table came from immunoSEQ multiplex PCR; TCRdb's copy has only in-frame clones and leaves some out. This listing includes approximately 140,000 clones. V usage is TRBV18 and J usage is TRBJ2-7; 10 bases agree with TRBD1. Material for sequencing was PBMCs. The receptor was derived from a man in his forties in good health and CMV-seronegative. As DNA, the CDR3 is TGTGCCAGCTCAGGGACAGGGGACGAGCAGTACTTC. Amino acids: CASSGTGDEQYF.